This is a list of T cell receptor beta chains from one sample in a study of ipilimumab plus nivolumab after autologous stem cell transplantation. Produced via immunoSEQ multiplex PCR; TCRdb's table is partial and in-frame only. The sample holds about 40,000 clones, nearly 95% seen once. The specimen was PBMCs, collected in a trial of ipilimumab plus nivolumab as post-transplant consolidation. The receptors shown here come from a male donor with multiple myeloma. Each CDR3 is given with its conserved first and last residue. A D gene is named only where the DNA matches it firmly. The size entry is marked missing in some rows and otherwise reads once, few, many or a size class.

NA	TRBD2	TRBV4-1	TRBJ2-1	TGCGCCAGCAGCCAACCCCCACTAGCGGCTGTTACAAACAATGAGCAGTTCTTC	CASSQPPLAAVTNNEQFF
NA	NA	TRBV7-6	TRBJ1-1	TGTGCCAGCAGCTTCGACATGCGTTTCATGAACACTGAAGCTTTCTTT	CASSFDMRFMNTEAFF
NA	TRBD1	TRBV4-1	TRBJ1-2	TGCGCCAGCAGCCAGACAGGGGAATCGGCTAACTATGGCTACACCTTC	CASSQTGESANYGYTF
NA	NA	TRBV5-5	TRBJ2-1	TGTGCCAGCAGCTTGGGTCGGGGGAGCAATGAGCAGTTCTTC	CASSLGRGSNEQFF
NA	TRBD1	TRBV7-3	TRBJ2-5	TGTGCCAGCAGCTTAAGCACAGGGGGCCTGGGGCAACAAGAGACCCAGTACTTC	CASSLSTGGLGQQETQYF
once	NA	TRBV14	TRBJ2-7	TGTGCCAGCAGCCAAGAATCCTACGAGCAGTACTTC	CASSQESYEQYF
NA	NA	TRBV7-8	TRBJ1-4	TGTGCCAGCAGCTTAAGAGACAGCGGATATGAAAAACTGTTTTTT	CASSLRDSGYEKLFF
NA	TRBD1	TRBV28	TRBJ1-2	TGTGCCAGCAGTCCCCCGGGTAGGGGGCAGGAAGGCTACACCTTC	CASSPPGRGQEGYTF
NA	TRBD2	TRBV6-5	TRBJ2-5	TGTGCCAGCAGTTGGGGGACTAGCGGGAAGGAGACCCAGTACTTC	CASSWGTSGKETQYF
NA	TRBD2	TRBV7-9	TRBJ2-1	TGTGCCAGCAGCCCCACGACTAGCGGGGGGTTCTCCTACAATGAGCAGTTCTTC	CASSPTTSGGFSYNEQFF
NA	NA	TRBV7-3	TRBJ2-3	TGTGCCAGCAGCTTGAGGGGGGGCTCAAATACGCAGTATTTT	CASSLRGGSNTQYF
NA	NA	TRBV7-9	TRBJ2-6	TGTGCCAGCAGCTTCCCCTCGACCAGGGGGGCCAACGTCCTGACTTTC	CASSFPSTRGANVLTF
NA	NA	TRBV7-9	TRBJ1-1	TGTGCCAGCAGCCCGACAGCCGGACAGCAGGGTGAAGCTTTCTTT	CASSPTAGQQGEAFF
few	NA	TRBV4-2	TRBJ1-1	TGTGCCAGCAGCCAGTTCACTGAAGCTTTCTTT	CASSQFTEAFF
NA	NA	TRBV6-1	TRBJ1-3	TGTGCCAGCAGTGACAGCTTGGGTGGAGGAGGAAACACCATATATTTT	CASSDSLGGGGNTIYF